Included here is one TCR beta chain sequence, with context. Its antigen is unknown. CDR3 length: 14 amino acids. The trim removed 4 bases at V and 7 bases at J, leaving 4 bases unmatched. Germline V gene data show CDR1 as SNHLY and CDR2 as FYNNEI. This entry comes from a study of cytomegalovirus exposure and HLA in healthy donors. Study in general: Of several hundred genotyped donors, more than 65% grouped in the Caucasian-associated ancestry cluster.

Broader study findings: Altogether, about 160 TCR beta chains were recorded as cytomegalovirus-associated. The authors confirmed in vitro that a few CMV-associated chains were specific for CMV antigens.

In the PCR, 60 Vbeta and 13 Jbeta primers were used. TCRdb keeps only in-frame clones here, not all; method: immunoSEQ multiplex PCR. The sample has under 200,000 clones, 60% to 85% seen once. The source of this sequence is a woman in her fifties or sixties in good health and CMV-seropositive. The source material was PBMCs. The J gene is TRBJ1-5, the V gene TRBV2; 10 bases align to TRBD1. The CDR3 sequence: CASSGQGANQPQHF. The CDR3 DNA reads TGTGCCAGCAGTGGACAGGGGGCGAACCAGCCCCAGCATTTT.